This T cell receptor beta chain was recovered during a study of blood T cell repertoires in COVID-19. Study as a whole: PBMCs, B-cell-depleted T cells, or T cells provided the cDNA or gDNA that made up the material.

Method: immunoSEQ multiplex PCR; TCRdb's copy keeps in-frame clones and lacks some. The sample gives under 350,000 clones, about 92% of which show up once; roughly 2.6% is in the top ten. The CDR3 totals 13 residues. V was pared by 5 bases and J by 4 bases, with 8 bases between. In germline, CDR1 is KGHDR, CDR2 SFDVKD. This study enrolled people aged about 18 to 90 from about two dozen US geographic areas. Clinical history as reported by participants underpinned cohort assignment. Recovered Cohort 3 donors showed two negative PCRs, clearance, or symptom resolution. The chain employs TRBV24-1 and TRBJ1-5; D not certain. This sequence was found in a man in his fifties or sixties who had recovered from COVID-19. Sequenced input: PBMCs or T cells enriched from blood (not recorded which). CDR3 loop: CATSARKNQPQHF. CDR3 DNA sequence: TGTGCCACCAGTGCTAGAAAGAATCAGCCCCAGCATTTT.